This TCR beta chain was identified during a study of T cells in Graves' hyperthyroidism and ophthalmopathy. Regarding the study as a whole: The blood repertoire included most of the expanded thyroid clonotypes above 0.001.

With a duration under 2 months, the hyperthyroidism was newly diagnosed in patients aged 18 to 65. Exclusion of a patient resulted from uncontrolled infection, other autoimmune disease, pregnancy or lactation. Diagnostic assessment was based on clinical symptoms, serum thyroxine and TRAb, thyroid ultrasound and orbital computed tomography. This CDR3 is built from 13 residues. V lost 0 bases, J lost 8 bases, and 8 bases lay in between. Germline CDR1 and CDR2: SGDLS and YYNGEE. A note on this clonotype: Its matching antigen is unknown.

Using RNA transcripts as the source, TCR beta CDR3 regions were amplified. First-round RT-PCR of the TCR CDR3 relied on the HTBI primer set. TCRdb re-derived calls from the multiplex PCR reads in MiXCR, one entry per CDR3 protein. The sample has hundreds of thousands of distinct CDR3 sequences, roughly 46% seen once. The sample comprised peripheral blood or thyroid tissue (not recorded which). The clonotype originates from a woman younger than 35 with Graves' hyperthyroidism. This chain uses TRBV9 with TRBJ2-2; a weak D match, TRBD2 (5 bases). The CDR3 DNA is TGTGCCAGCAGCGTAGACGGGGATGGGGAGCTGTTTTTT. This encodes CASSVDGDGELFF.